This TCR beta chain was captured in a study of CD8 T cells in ankylosing spondylitis. Findings and caveats of the study: A TCR beta motif of eight highly homologous variants appeared characteristic of ankylosing spondylitis blood. Disease-linked clones were reportedly significantly enriched in matched ankylosing spondylitis synovial fluid. In reactive arthritis synovial fluid and blood, some motif variants had been reported before.

TCRdb recomputed calls from the 5' RACE reads with MiXCR, one row per CDR3 protein. The table lists 700,000 or so distinct CDR3 sequences, under 20% of them singletons, with over 15% in the top ten. Trimming pared 3 bases from V and 5 bases from J, leaving 22 bases between. CDR3 length: 17 amino acids. This clonotype was picked up a small number of times. What it binds is not known. The TCR originated in a male donor with ankylosing spondylitis. The V gene is TRBV12-3 or TRBV12-4, the J gene TRBJ2-5, with a possible D match to TRBD2 (5 bases). The material sequenced was blood, either unsorted or a sorted T cell fraction (not recorded which). Here the CDR3 DNA reads TGTGCCAGCAGTTTTAGACGGGTGCGGGCGGAAGGTGAGACCCAGTACTTC. Its translation: CASSFRRVRAEGETQYF.